Sequencing of this T cell receptor beta chain was carried out in a study of shared clonotypes between healthy human individuals. The donor cohort consisted entirely of Caucasian adults residing in Nashville, Tennessee. Partitioning of CD4+ cells yielded a CD45RA+ naive subset and a CD45RA-negative memory subset. Assay execution proceeded at the deep level. Using immunoSEQ multiplex PCR, the repertoire was profiled, and TCRdb retains in-frame clones only, with some absent. This sample carries about 1.5 million clones, around 98% of them seen once, and the ten largest clones take roughly 0.42%. Whole-study findings and limits: Generation probabilities of non-shared clonotypes were lower (relative to those shared by all four donors).

With regard to this clone: No antigen is known for it.

The CDR3 is 16 amino acids. The junction had 8 bases not matched to a gene; V was cut back by 3 bases and J by 2 bases. The chain uses TRBV23-1 and TRBJ2-7, with 9 bases lining up with TRBD1. TRBV23-1 is flagged as an ORF with uncertain function. Sequenced: naive CD4+ T cells sorted from blood. The subset here: CD45RA+ positively selected. This receptor was identified in a man aged 30-40 years in good health. This chain's CDR3 is CASSHPRDREPYEQYF. In nucleotides, the CDR3 is TGCGCCAGCAGTCACCCCCGGGACAGGGAGCCCTACGAGCAGTACTTC.